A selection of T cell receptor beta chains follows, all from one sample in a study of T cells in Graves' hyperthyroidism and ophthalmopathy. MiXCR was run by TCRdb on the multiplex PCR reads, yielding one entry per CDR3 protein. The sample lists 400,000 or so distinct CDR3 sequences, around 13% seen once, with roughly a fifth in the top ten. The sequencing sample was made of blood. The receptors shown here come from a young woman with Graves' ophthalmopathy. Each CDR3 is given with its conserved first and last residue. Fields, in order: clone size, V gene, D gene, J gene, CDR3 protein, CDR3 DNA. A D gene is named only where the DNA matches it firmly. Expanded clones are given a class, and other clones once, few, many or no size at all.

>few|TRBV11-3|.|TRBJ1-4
CASSFEDATNEKLFF
TGTGCCAGCAGCTTCGAAGACGCAACTAATGAAAAACTGTTTTTT
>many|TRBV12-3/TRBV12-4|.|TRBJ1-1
CASSYKNTEAFF
TGTGCCAGCAGTTACAAGAACACTGAAGCTTTCTTT
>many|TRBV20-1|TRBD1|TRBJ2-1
CSAPSDRGKISNEQFF
TGCAGTGCTCCATCCGACAGGGGAAAGATCAGCAATGAGCAGTTCTTC
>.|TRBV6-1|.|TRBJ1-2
CASSEVRGGYTF
TGTGCCAGCAGTGAAGTCCGGGGGGGCTACACCTTC
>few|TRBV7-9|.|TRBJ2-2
CASSLALGDTGELFF
TGTGCCAGCAGCTTAGCGTTGGGGGACACCGGGGAGCTGTTTTTT
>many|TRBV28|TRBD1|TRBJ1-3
CASSKGTGANGNTIYF
TGTGCCAGCTCCAAGGGGACAGGGGCAAATGGAAACACCATATATTTT
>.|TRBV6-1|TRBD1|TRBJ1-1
CASSKETGVSSSEAFF
TGTGCCAGCAGTAAAGAGACAGGGGTTTCGTCTTCTGAAGCTTTCTTT
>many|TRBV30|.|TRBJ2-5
CAWSSLFAGLGFETQYF
TGTGCCTGGAGTTCCCTCTTTGCGGGGCTTGGATTTGAGACCCAGTACTTC
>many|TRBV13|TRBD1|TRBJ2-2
CASSLGRQGPHTGELFF
TGTGCCAGCAGCTTAGGGAGACAGGGTCCGCACACCGGGGAGCTGTTTTTT
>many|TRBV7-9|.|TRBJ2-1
CASSHGQSSYNEQFF
TGTGCCAGCAGCCATGGTCAGAGCTCCTACAATGAGCAGTTCTTC
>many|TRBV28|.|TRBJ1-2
CASSSGLNNGYTF
TGTGCCAGCAGTTCGGGACTGAATAATGGCTACACCTTC
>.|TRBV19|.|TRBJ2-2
CASSIRARSAGELFF
TGTGCCAGTAGTATTCGGGCTAGGTCGGCCGGGGAGCTGTTTTTT
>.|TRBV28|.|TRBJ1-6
CASSLGWGGSDSPLHF
TGTGCCAGCAGTTTAGGGTGGGGGGGCTCGGATTCACCCCTCCACTTT
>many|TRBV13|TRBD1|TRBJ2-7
CASSLGSSGTAEQYF
TGTGCCAGCAGCTTAGGATCGTCTGGGACAGCCGAGCAGTACTTC
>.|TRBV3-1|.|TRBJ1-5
CASSQAIAHQPQHF
TGTGCCAGCAGCCAAGCCATCGCCCATCAGCCCCAGCATTTT
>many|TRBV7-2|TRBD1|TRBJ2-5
CASSVYRGRQETQYF
TGTGCCAGCAGCGTATACAGGGGGCGTCAAGAGACCCAGTACTTC
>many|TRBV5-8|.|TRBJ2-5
CASGAFGFTFGQETQYF
TGTGCCAGCGGGGCTTTTGGTTTTACCTTCGGCCAAGAGACCCAGTACTTC
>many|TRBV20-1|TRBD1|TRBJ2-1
CSASYRDRGQNEQFF
TGCAGTGCTTCGTATCGGGACAGGGGGCAAAATGAGCAGTTCTTC
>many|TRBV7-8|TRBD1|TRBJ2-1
CASSTKVQGEQFF
TGTGCCAGCAGCACCAAGGTACAGGGGGAGCAGTTCTTC
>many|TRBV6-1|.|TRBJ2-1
CASSDTLGRNHFYNEQFF
TGTGCCAGCAGTGACACCCTGGGTCGAAACCATTTCTACAATGAGCAGTTCTTC
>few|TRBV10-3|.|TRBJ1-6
CAISADRSNSPLHF
TGTGCCATCAGTGCGGATAGAAGCAATTCACCCCTCCACTTT
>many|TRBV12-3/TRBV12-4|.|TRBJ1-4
CASSPLSNEKLFF
TGTGCCAGCAGTCCGCTCTCTAATGAAAAACTGTTTTTT
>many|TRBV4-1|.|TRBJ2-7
CASSQDLAVSYEQYF
TGCGCCAGCAGCCAAGATCTGGCAGTCTCCTACGAGCAGTACTTC
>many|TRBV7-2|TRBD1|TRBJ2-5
CASSLRDRQETQYF
TGTGCCAGCAGCCTCCGGGACAGACAAGAGACCCAGTACTTC
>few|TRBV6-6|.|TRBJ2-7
CASSYFRQGRGEQYF
TGTGCCAGCAGTTACTTTCGCCAGGGTAGGGGCGAGCAGTACTTC
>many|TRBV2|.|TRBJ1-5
CASREGTSSNQPQHF
TGTGCCAGCAGGGAAGGGACCTCTAGCAATCAGCCCCAGCATTTT
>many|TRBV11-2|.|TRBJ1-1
CASSLGVGPNTEAFF
TGTGCCAGCAGCTTAGGGGTCGGACCGAACACTGAAGCTTTCTTT
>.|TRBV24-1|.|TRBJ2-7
CATSDAGPQGYEQYF
TGTGCCACCAGTGATGCAGGCCCACAGGGCTACGAGCAGTACTTC
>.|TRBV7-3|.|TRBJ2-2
CASSRRPGTGELFF
TGTGCCAGCAGTCGGCGGCCGGGGACCGGGGAGCTGTTTTTT
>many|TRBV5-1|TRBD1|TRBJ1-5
CASSLEARGFSNQPQHF
TGCGCCAGCAGCTTGGAGGCCAGGGGGTTTAGCAATCAGCCCCAGCATTTT
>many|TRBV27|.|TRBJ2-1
CASSSPGRGYNEQFF
TGTGCCAGCAGTTCCCCAGGGAGGGGGTACAATGAGCAGTTCTTC